The table lists the clone carrying this T cell receptor beta chain with many counts. Its antigen remains unidentified. CDR3 length: 16 residues. CDR1 is LGHNA, CDR2 YSLEER, per germline. The V and J ends lost 0 bases and 1 base respectively, with 11 bases between them. The data are from a study of blood T cells in healthy people across ages. Study-level points and caveats: Among T cells, TCR beta diversity per million cells dropped roughly linearly as age rose.

The authors ran a second PCR of roughly 6 to 11 cycles using a sample-barcoded 5' primer and a J-beta primer mix. TCRdb itself ran the 5' RACE reads through MiXCR, one entry per CDR3 protein. The table has 750,000 to 950,000 distinct CDR3 sequences, roughly 28% seen once. The same specimen was also included in a second study, on T cells of mothers and their children.

Sequenced input: blood. This sequence was found in a woman in her 40s in good health. The chain links TRBV4-3 to TRBJ2-3; D possibly corresponds to TRBD2 (7 bases). CDR3 amino acids: CASSQDLGGRTDTQYF. CDR3 in DNA: TGCGCCAGCAGCCAAGATTTGGGGGGGCGCACAGATACGCAGTATTTT.